Below are 31 T cell receptor beta chains sequenced from a single sample in a study of CD4 and CD8 cells across lung adenocarcinoma regions. TCRdb reanalysed the PCR reads using MiXCR and keeps one entry per CDR3 protein. Of tens of thousands of distinct CDR3 sequences detected, roughly 50% appear once; the ten largest clones hold nearly 50%. What was sequenced was CD8+ T cells from the center of a lung tumor. Source of these receptors: a male donor with lung adenocarcinoma. The CD4 and CD8 labels of this study may be unreliable.

Many counts were recorded for this clonotype. This chain links TRBV14 with TRBJ2-1, with TRBD1 matching over 9 bases. Germline assignment: CDR1 SGHDN and CDR2 FVKESK. The length of the CDR3 is 13 residues. V gave up 4 bases and J gave up 6 bases; unmatched junction bases: 1. CDR3 nucleotide sequence: TGTGCCAGCAGCCGGGACAGGGTCAATGAGCAGTTCTTC. It is translated as CASSRDRVNEQFF.

This chain joins TRBV10-2 and TRBJ2-5; either TRBD1 or TRBD2 may fit D (5 bases each). The germline V gene encodes CDR1 WSHSY and CDR2 SAAADI. This CDR3 region has 14 residues. CDR3 amino acids: CAGSRGRDQETQYF. The CDR3 nucleotides read TGCGCGGGGAGCCGGGGCCGTGACCAAGAGACCCAGTACTTC.

This clonotype has just a few counts. This chain links TRBV7-2 with TRBJ2-1, with TRBD2 matching over 7 bases. The J call may be mistaken, given a closer DNA end match to TRBJ2-7. Germline V CDR1 and CDR2: SGHTA, FQGNSA. The length of the CDR3 is 14 residues. The CDR3 is CASAWGGGPYEQYF. The CDR3 bases are TGTGCCAGCGCCTGGGGGGGAGGGCCCTACGAGCAGTACTTC.

J is TRBJ2-4 and V is TRBV6-1; tentatively, D is TRBD2 (6 bases). V was clipped by 8 bases and J by 13 bases, with 30 bases between them. The CDR3 loop spans 16 amino acids. The V gene's germline CDR1 is MNHNS and CDR2 SASEGT. The CDR3 reads CASRDAGLGVKNTQYF. As DNA, the CDR3 is TGTGCCAGCCGCGACGCGGGGCTGGGGGTCAAAAACACGCAGTACTTC.

The chain uses TRBV6-1 and TRBJ2-1, with TRBD2 identical over 11 bases. The J call may be incorrect, as the DNA end agrees better with TRBJ2-7. This CDR3 region has 14 residues. Germline-derived CDR1 and CDR2 are MNHNS and SASEGT. The CDR3 reads CASSELAGGDAQYF. For the CDR3, the DNA is TGTGCCAGCAGTGAACTAGCGGGAGGAGATGCGCAGTACTTC.

This sequence joins TRBV6-2 or TRBV6-3 and TRBJ2-5; 12 bases line up with TRBD1. This CDR3 is 19 amino acids long. V lost 6 bases to trimming and J lost 5 bases; unmatched junction nucleotides: 19. Germline V lookup: CDR1 MNHEY, CDR2 SVGEGT. In DNA form, the CDR3 reads TGTGCCAGCAGGGGACAGGGGGCATCAAGCGGGAGTCCCTGGGAGACCCAGTACTTC. Protein sequence: CASRGQGASSGSPWETQYF.

This clonotype was observed a handful of times. The rearrangement uses TRBV4-2 and TRBJ2-1; TRBD2 might be the D (7 bases). Between the trimmed V and J ends, which lost 0 bases and 5 bases, there was a span of 14 bases. CDR1 and CDR2 from the germline V gene are LGHNA and YNFKEQ. The CDR3 is made up of 16 amino acids. In DNA, the CDR3 is TGTGCCAGCAGCCAAGATCTTGGGGGGGCTCACAATGAGCAGTTCTTC. Its translation: CASSQDLGGAHNEQFF.

The chain carries TRBV6-1 and TRBJ2-1; 10 bases agree with TRBD2. Germline V lookup: CDR1 MNHNS, CDR2 SASEGT. The CDR3 spans 17 residues. V trimming: 1 base; J trimming: 4 bases; junction bases outside the gene matches: 7. Here the CDR3 reads CASSEGLAGGFYNEQFF. The DNA of the CDR3 is TGTGCCAGCAGTGAAGGTTTAGCGGGGGGTTTTTACAATGAGCAGTTCTTC.

This rearrangement joins TRBV27 to TRBJ2-5, with D possibly being TRBD1 (5 bases). V gave up 6 bases and J gave up 8 bases, with 16 bases separating them. This CDR3 is 13 amino acids long. Germline V CDR1 and CDR2: MNHEY, SMNVEV (reference sequence). For the CDR3, the DNA is TGTGCCAGCAGCCGGCCAGGGCGAGATACCCAGTACTTC. The encoded protein is CASSRPGRDTQYF.

This clonotype is medium-sized by share. This chain uses TRBV7-6 with TRBJ2-2, with D possibly TRBD1 on 6 matching bases. Trimming took off 5 bases at V and 1 base at J, with 11 bases between the two ends. Germline CDR1 reads SGHVS; CDR2 reads FNYEAQ. The CDR3 loop spans 15 amino acids. The CDR3 loop reads CASSVDRLNTGELFF. The DNA for the CDR3 is TGTGCCAGCAGCGTCGACAGGCTGAACACCGGGGAGCTGTTTTTT.

The chain uses TRBV6-1 and TRBJ2-3, with 7 bases that match TRBD2. Germline lookup yields CDR1 MNHNS and CDR2 SASEGT. The CDR3 consists of 14 residues. The DNA for the CDR3 is TGTGCGGGGAACGGGGGGTGTGGCACAGATACGCAGTATTTT. It is translated as CAGNGGCGTDTQYF.

Details on this clonotype: Relative to the germline gene, one junction end is altered; a read error may explain this. The J gene is TRBJ2-3, the V gene TRBV6-1; D not resolved. Germline V gene data show CDR1 as MNHNS and CDR2 as SASEGT. CDR3 size: 14 residues. The CDR3 sequence is CAGSGRRSTDTQYF. DNA of the CDR3: TGTGCGGGCAGTGGGCGGCGAAGCACAGATACGCAGTATTTC.

V is TRBV6-1 and J is TRBJ2-1; the match to TRBD2 covers 7 bases. Germline V lookup: CDR1 MNHNS, CDR2 SASEGT. V was clipped by 5 bases and J by 6 bases; unmatched bases: 7. The CDR3 is made up of 14 amino acids. CDR3 DNA: TGTGCCAGCAGTCGGAGTAGCGGGCTCAATGAGCAGTTCTTC. As protein: CASSRSSGLNEQFF.

The chain combines TRBV27 with TRBJ2-2, with D perhaps TRBD1 (5 bases). From germline, CDR1 is MNHEY and CDR2 SMNVEV (reference sequence). This CDR3 spans 15 amino acids. Here the CDR3 reads CVLSLQPASTGAQFF. The CDR3 bases are TGTGTCCTCAGCCTCCAGCCTGCAAGCACAGGTGCGCAGTTTTTT.

A few counts support this clonotype. The J gene is TRBJ2-4, the V gene TRBV5-1, with D possibly matching TRBD1 (5 bases). Germline V gene sequence: CDR1 SGHRS, CDR2 YFSETQ. The CDR3 covers 16 residues. V was pared by 0 bases and J by 3 bases, with 13 bases between. DNA for the CDR3: TGCGCCAGCAGCTTGGAGGACAACTTAGGCAAAAACATTCAGTACTTC. Its protein is CASSLEDNLGKNIQYF.

This clonotype was recorded at least ten times. The rearrangement joins TRBV4-1 to TRBJ1-4; 9 bases are shared with TRBD1. Per the germline V gene, CDR1 is MGHRA and CDR2 is YSYEKL. This CDR3 has 17 residues. The V and J ends lost 4 bases and 3 bases, in that order; junction bases with no gene match: 9. The CDR3 here is CASSPGTGGKANEKLFF. CDR3 nucleotides: TGCGCCAGCAGCCCCGGCACAGGGGGCAAAGCTAATGAAAAACTGTTTTTT.

A note on this clonotype: An end of the junction differs from the germline gene, which may be a read error. This chain connects TRBV10-2 to TRBJ2-4; 7 nucleotides line up with TRBD1. The CDR3 loop spans 14 amino acids. The germline gives CDR1 WSHSY, CDR2 SAAADI. The DNA for the CDR3 is TGCGGCAGCAGGGGGAGATGGGGCACAAACACTCAGTACTTC. Translated, it gives CGSRGRWGTNTQYF.

This clonotype is categorized as medium-sized. V usage is TRBV6-1 and J usage is TRBJ2-1, with 12 bases lining up with TRBD2. This CDR3 contains 15 residues. Per germline, CDR1 MNHNS and CDR2 SASEGT. Trimming took 3 bases from V and 7 from J; bases not matched to a gene: 4. The CDR3 coding sequence is TGTGCCAGCAGTGAGACTAGCGGGAGTGGGAATGAGCAGTTCTTC. Translating gives CASSETSGSGNEQFF.

Relative to its sample, this clonotype is medium-sized (0.01 to 0.1%). The J gene is TRBJ2-1, the V gene TRBV6-5; TRBD2 agrees at 10 bases. V lost 7 bases, J lost 0 bases, and 12 bases stayed unmatched. The CDR3 length is 18 residues. Germline assignment: CDR1 MNHEY and CDR2 SVGAGI. The CDR3 spells CASTKMRTSGSSYNEQFF. CDR3 nucleotide sequence: TGTGCCAGCACCAAAATGAGGACTAGCGGTAGCTCCTACAATGAGCAGTTCTTC.

The chain is built from TRBV4-1 and TRBJ2-1, with 10 bases that match TRBD2. V shed 0 bases, J shed 9 bases, and the junction held 23 bases outside the gene matches. The CDR3 extends over 21 amino acids. Germline assignment: CDR1 MGHRA and CDR2 YSYEKL. In DNA, the CDR3 is TGCGCCAGCAGCCAAGATAGGATGGCTCGGGGACCAGCGGGAGGGCCCGGTGAGCAGTTCTTC. Its protein product is CASSQDRMARGPAGGPGEQFF.

This clonotype was observed a single time. The chain recombines TRBV9 with TRBJ2-3; D ambiguous. The CDR3 is 13 amino acids. V gave up 3 bases and J gave up 8 bases, with 13 bases separating them. The germline gives CDR1 SGDLS, CDR2 YYNGEE. CDR3 sequence: CASSALDSGTQYF. CDR3 in DNA: TGTGCCAGCAGCGCTCTCGACTCCGGTACGCAGTATTTT.

The rearrangement uses TRBV4-1 and TRBJ2-3; the D gene is possibly TRBD1 (5 bases). With 2 bases removed from V and 0 bases from J, the gap between germline ends came to 9 bases. CDR1 and CDR2 (germline): MGHRA, YSYEKL. The CDR3 is made up of 15 amino acids. The CDR3 DNA follows: TGCGCCAGCAGCCAACTGGACACCAGCACAGATACGCAGTATTTT. It encodes CASSQLDTSTDTQYF.

This clonotype has just a few counts. V usage is TRBV15 and J usage is TRBJ2-2, with 9 nucleotides matching TRBD2. The V gene's germline CDR1 is LNHNV and CDR2 YYDKDF (reference sequence). The length of the CDR3 is 16 residues. V lost 3 bases to trimming and J lost 5 bases; unmatched junction nucleotides: 7. CDR3 region: CATSRDPAGGTGELFF. The CDR3 coding sequence is TGTGCCACCAGCAGGGACCCAGCGGGAGGAACCGGGGAGCTGTTTTTT.

In its sample, this clonotype was seen a few times. The rearrangement joins TRBV27 to TRBJ2-1; 9 bases line up with TRBD1. The assigned J gene may be wrong: the sequence end matches TRBJ2-7 better. This CDR3 comprises 15 residues. CDR1 MNHEY and CDR2 SMNVEV come from the germline V gene (reference sequence). The CDR3 DNA sequence: TGTGCCAGCAGTTTAACCGGGACAGGGCCCTACGAGCAGTACTTC. Translated, it gives CASSLTGTGPYEQYF.

V gene TRBV5-1 combines with J gene TRBJ2-1, with 9 bases identical to TRBD2. Judging by the DNA end, TRBJ2-5 fits better; the J call may be wrong. Germline V gene data show CDR1 as SGHRS and CDR2 as YFSETQ. The CDR3 length is 15 residues. CDR3 residues: CASSRVAGATETQYF. CDR3 DNA sequence: TGCGCCAGCAGTAGGGTAGCGGGGGCTACAGAGACCCAGTACTTC.

About this clonotype: A much larger clonotype is one base distant, so this may be a read error. The V call is TRBV12-3 or TRBV12-4, the J call TRBJ2-7, with D uncertain. The V and J ends lost 5 bases and 2 bases respectively, with 4 bases between them. The CDR3 sequence is 11 residues long. CDR3 loop: CASSGTYEQYF. In DNA form, the CDR3 reads TGTGCCAGCAGTGGGACCTACGAGCAGTACTTC.

The chain employs TRBV7-6 and TRBJ2-3; D possibly corresponds to TRBD1 (5 bases). The J call may be wrong; the DNA end is better matched by TRBJ2-7. Looked up from germline, CDR1 is SGHVS and CDR2 is FNYEAQ. The CDR3 has 14 residues. CDR3 bases: TGTGCGGGGCGCGGCGTCGGCGGTCAAGAGACGCAGTACTTC. Translated, it gives CAGRGVGGQETQYF.

V and J are TRBV6-1 and TRBJ2-5; the D call may be TRBD1 or TRBD2 (6 bases each). Germline V gives CDR1 MNHNS, CDR2 SASEGT. This CDR3 is 16 amino acids long. V was pared by 6 bases and J by 8 bases, with 25 bases between. The CDR3 region has the DNA TGTGCCAGCAGGGGAGCCGGGGGCCGTGATCAGGATACCCAGTACTTC. Translated: CASRGAGGRDQDTQYF.

With regard to this clonotype: The junction departs from the called germline gene at one end, perhaps through a read error. V is TRBV27 and J is TRBJ2-4; weak D call: TRBD1 (6 bases). The CDR3 runs 16 residues. Germline lookup yields CDR1 MNHEY and CDR2 SMNVEV (reference sequence). The CDR3 nucleotides read TGTGCCAGTAATCCCTGGGGGCAGGCCGACCCGGGCATTCAGTATTTC. Protein: CASNPWGQADPGIQYF.

This clonotype was observed a handful of times. The rearrangement joins TRBV10-2 to TRBJ2-1; no reliable D call. Germline V CDR1 and CDR2: WSHSY, SAAADI. The CDR3 has 17 residues. Deletions cut 6 bases from V and 9 bases from J, with 27 bases between. CDR3 DNA: TGCGCCAGCAGCCCAACATCGATAGCCTCTCACAGCACTGAGCAGTTCTTC. Translation gives CASSPTSIASHSTEQFF.

The CDR3 spells CATTRAGRGGNSPLHF. As DNA, the CDR3 is TGTGCCACCACGCGGGCGGGAAGAGGTGGTAATTCACCCCTCCACTTT. The chain combines TRBV10-3 with TRBJ1-6, with unresolved D. The germline V gene has CDR1 ENHRY and CDR2 SYGVKD. The CDR3 is made up of 16 amino acids. V lost 10 bases to trimming and J lost 6 bases, with 22 bases between them.